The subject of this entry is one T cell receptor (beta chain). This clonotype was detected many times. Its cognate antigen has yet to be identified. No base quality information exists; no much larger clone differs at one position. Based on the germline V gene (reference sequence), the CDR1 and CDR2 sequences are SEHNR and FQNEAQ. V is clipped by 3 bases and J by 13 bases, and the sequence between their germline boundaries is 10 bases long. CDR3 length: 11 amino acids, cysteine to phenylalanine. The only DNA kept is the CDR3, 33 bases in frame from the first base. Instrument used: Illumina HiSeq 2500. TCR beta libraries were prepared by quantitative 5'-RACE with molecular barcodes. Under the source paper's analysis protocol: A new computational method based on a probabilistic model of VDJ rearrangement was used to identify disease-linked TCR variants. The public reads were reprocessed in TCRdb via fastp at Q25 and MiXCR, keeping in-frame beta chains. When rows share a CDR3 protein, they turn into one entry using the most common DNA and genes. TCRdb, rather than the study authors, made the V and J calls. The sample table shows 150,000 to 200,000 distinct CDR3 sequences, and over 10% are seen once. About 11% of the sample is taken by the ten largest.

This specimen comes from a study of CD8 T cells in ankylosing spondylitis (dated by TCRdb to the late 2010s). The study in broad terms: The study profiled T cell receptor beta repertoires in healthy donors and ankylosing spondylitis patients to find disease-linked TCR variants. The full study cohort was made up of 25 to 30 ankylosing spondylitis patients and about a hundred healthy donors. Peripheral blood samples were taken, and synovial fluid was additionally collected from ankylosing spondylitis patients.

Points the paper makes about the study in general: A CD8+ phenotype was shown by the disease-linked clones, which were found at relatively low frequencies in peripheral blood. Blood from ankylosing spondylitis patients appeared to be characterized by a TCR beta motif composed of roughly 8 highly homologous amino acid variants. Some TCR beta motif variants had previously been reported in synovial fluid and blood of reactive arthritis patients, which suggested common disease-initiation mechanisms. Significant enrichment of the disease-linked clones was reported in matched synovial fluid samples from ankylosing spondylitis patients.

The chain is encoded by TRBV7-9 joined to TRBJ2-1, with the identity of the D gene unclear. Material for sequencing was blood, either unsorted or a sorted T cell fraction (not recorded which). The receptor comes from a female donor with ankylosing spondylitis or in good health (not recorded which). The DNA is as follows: TGTGCCAGCAGCTTGGGGATTGGACAGTTCTTC. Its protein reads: CASSLGIGQFF.